The sequence of this TCR beta chain was determined in a study of cytomegalovirus exposure and HLA in healthy donors. Study results and caveats: Researchers reported in a later analysis that common viral pathogens appeared linked to several top clusters. Association of a missense DCLRE1C variant with TCR beta V- and J-gene trimming was reported in a later analysis.

About this clone itself: Antigen specificity is unknown.

The study ran its PCR with 60 Vbeta and 13 Jbeta primers. Sequencing used immunoSEQ multiplex PCR; TCRdb keeps in-frame clones, though not all of them. The table records approximately 100,000 clones, 80% to 90% of them present only once. Participants comprised healthy donors of bone marrow. The sequence derives from a woman under 30 in good health and CMV-seronegative. Input material: PBMCs.

CDR3 nucleotide sequence: TGCGCCAGCAGCCAACTAGTATCAGATACGCAGTATTTT. This translates into CASSQLVSDTQYF. The V gene is TRBV4-3, the J gene TRBJ2-3; D not certain. The CDR3 consists of 13 residues. The germline CDR1 and CDR2 sequences are LGHNA and YSLEER. V was shortened by 2 bases and J by 4 bases, with 7 bases between the two germline ends.